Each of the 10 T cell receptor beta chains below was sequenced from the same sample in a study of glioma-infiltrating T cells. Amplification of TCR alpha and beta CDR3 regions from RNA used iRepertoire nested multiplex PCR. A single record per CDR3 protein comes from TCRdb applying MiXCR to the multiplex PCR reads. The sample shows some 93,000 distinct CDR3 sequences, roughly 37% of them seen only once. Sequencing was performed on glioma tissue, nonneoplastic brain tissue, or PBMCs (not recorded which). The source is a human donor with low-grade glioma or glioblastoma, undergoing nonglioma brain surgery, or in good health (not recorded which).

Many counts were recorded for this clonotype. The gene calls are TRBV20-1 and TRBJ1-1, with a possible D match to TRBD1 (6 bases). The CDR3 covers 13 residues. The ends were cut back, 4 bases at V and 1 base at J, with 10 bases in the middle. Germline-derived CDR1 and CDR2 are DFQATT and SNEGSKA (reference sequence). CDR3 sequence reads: CSATIQGNTEAFF. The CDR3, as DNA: TGCAGTGCTACCATACAGGGGAACACTGAAGCTTTCTTT.

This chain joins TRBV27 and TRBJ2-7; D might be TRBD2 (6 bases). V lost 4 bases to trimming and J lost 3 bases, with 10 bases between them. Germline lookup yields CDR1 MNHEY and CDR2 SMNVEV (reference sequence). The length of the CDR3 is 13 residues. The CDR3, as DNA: TGTGCCAGCAGTTCCCGGCGGGGCTACGAGCAGTACTTC. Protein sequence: CASSSRRGYEQYF.

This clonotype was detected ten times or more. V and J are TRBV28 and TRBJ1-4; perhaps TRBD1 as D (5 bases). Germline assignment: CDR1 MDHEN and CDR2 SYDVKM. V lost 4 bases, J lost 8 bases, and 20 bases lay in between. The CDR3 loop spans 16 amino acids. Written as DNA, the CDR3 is TGTGCCAGCAGTTCCCCCGGGGGGAGGGATGAAGAAAAACTGTTTTTT. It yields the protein CASSSPGGRDEEKLFF.

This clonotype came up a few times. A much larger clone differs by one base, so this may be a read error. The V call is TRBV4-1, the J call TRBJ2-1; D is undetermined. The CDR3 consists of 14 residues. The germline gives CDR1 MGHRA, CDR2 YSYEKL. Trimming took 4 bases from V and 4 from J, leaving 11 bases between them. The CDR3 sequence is CASSRDQTYNEQFF. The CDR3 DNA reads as TGCGCCAGCAGCCGAGACCAGACTTACAATGAGCAGTTCTTC.

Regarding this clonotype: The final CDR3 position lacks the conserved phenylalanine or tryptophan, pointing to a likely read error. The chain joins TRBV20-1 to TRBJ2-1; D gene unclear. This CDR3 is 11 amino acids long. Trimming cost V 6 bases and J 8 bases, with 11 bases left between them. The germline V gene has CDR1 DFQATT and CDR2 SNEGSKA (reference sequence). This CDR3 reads CSAALRHEQFY. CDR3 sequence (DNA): TGCAGTGCCGCATTAAGGCATGAGCAGTTCTAC.

Here the CDR3 reads CASSLGGLAGVYEQYF. The DNA for the CDR3 is TGTGCCAGCAGCTTAGGGGGACTAGCGGGAGTCTACGAGCAGTACTTC. The J gene is TRBJ2-7, the V gene TRBV9; 14 nucleotides align to TRBD2. V trimming: 4 bases; J trimming: 3 bases; junction bases outside the gene matches: 6. Germline CDR1 and CDR2: SGDLS and YYNGEE. This CDR3 has 16 amino acids.

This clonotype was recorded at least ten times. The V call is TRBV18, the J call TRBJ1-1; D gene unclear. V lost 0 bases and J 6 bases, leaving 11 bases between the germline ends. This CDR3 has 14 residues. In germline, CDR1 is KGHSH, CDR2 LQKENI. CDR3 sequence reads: CASSPPGSRAEAFF. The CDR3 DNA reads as TGTGCCAGCTCACCACCGGGATCGAGAGCTGAAGCTTTCTTT.

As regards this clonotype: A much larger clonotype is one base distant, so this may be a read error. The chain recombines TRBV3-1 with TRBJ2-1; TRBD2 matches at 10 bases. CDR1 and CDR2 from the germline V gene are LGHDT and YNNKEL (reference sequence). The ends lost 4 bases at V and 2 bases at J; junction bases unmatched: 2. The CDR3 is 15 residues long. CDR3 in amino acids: CASSLTSGTYNEQFF. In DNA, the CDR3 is TGTGCCAGCAGCCTCACTAGCGGGACCTACAATGAGCAGTTCTTC.

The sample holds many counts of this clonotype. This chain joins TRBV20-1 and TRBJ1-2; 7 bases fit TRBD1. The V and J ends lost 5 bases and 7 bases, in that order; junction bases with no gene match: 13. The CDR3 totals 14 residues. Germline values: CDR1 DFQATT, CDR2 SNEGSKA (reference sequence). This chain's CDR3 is CSAPPPTGTGGYTF. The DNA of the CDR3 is TGCAGTGCTCCTCCACCGACAGGGACGGGTGGCTACACCTTC.

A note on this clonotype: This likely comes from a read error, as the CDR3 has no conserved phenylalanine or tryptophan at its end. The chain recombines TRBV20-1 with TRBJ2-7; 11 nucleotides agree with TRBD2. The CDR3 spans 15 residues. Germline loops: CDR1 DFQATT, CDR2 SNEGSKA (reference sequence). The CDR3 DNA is TGCAGCGCTAGAGAACCGGGACTAGCGGCCTACGAGCAGTACCTC. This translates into CSAREPGLAAYEQYL.